The clone carrying this TCR beta chain was seen once. The data belong to a study of blood T cell repertoires in COVID-19. The wider study: From T cells, B-cell-depleted T cells, or PBMCs came the material, which was cDNA or gDNA.

The authors' processing: Cell counts per sample came from amplifying reference gene primers. The table came from immunoSEQ multiplex PCR; TCRdb's copy has only in-frame clones and leaves some out. The D gene and trimming were derived from the DNA, and the V and J assignments and clone size from that table. The repertoire consists of over 110,000 clones, with approximately 88% occurring once and the leading ten covering 28%. From germline, CDR1 is MNHEY and CDR2 SVGEGT. Trimming left V 2 bases short and J 8 bases short, with 18 bases between. CDR3 size: 15 residues. The chain joins TRBV6-2 or TRBV6-3 to TRBJ1-1; a weak D match, TRBD1 (6 bases). The sample taken for sequencing was peripheral blood. The receptor was isolated from a human donor in a cohort sampled during active COVID-19. Here the CDR3 DNA reads TGTGCCAGCAGTTACGGAGCCGGGGACAAGGCAGAAGCTTTCTTT. Translated: CASSYGAGDKAEAFF.